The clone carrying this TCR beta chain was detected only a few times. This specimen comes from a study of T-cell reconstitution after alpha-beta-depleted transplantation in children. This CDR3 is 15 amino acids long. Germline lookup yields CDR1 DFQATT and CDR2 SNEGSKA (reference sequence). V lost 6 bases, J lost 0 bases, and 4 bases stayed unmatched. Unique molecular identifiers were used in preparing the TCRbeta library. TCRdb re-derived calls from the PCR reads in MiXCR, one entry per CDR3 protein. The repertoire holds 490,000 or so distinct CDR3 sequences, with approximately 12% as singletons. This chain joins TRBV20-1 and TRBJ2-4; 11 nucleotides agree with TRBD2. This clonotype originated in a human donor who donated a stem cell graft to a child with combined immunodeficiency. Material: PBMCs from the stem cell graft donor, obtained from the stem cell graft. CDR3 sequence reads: CSAFSGGVAKNIQYF. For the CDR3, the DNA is TGCAGTGCATTTAGCGGGGGGGTAGCCAAAAACATTCAGTACTTC.